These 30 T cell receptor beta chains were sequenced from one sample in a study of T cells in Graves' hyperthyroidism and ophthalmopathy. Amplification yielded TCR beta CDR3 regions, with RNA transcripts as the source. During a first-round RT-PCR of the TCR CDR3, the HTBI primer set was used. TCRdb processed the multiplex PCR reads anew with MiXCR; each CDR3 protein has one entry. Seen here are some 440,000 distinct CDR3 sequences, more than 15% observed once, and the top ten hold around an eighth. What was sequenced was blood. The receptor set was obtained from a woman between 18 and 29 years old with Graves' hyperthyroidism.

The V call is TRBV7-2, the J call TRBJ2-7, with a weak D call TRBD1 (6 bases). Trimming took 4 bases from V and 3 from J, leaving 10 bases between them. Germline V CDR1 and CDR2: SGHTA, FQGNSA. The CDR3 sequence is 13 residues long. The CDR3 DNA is TGTGCCAGCAGCTCTGGACAGAGCTACGAGCAGTACTTC. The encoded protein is CASSSGQSYEQYF.

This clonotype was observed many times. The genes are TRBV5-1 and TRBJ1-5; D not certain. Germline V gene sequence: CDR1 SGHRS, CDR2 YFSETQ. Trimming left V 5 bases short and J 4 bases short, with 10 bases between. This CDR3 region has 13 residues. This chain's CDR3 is CASRQLENQPQHF. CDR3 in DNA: TGCGCCAGCAGGCAATTGGAGAATCAGCCCCAGCATTTT.

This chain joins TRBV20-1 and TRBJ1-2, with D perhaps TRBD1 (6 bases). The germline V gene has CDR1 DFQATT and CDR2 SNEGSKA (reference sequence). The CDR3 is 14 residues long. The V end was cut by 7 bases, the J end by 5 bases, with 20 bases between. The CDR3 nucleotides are TGCAGTGGGTTCAGGGGCAATCCTACTTATGGCTACACCTTC. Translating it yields CSGFRGNPTYGYTF.

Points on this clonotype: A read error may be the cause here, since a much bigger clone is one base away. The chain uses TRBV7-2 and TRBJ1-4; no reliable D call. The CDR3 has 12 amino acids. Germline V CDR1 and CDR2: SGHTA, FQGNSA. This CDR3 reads CAGSFTNEKLFF. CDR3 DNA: TGTGCCGGCAGCTTTACTAATGAAAAACTGTTTTTT.

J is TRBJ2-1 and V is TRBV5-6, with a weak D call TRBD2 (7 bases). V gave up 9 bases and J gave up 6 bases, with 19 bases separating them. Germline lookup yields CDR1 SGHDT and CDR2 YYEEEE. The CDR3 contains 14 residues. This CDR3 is CATKRGGWRNEQFF. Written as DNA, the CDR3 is TGTGCCACCAAGAGGGGGGGTTGGCGCAATGAGCAGTTCTTC.

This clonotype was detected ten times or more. The CDR3 loop is CASSLATGGFYEQYF. In DNA form, the CDR3 reads TGTGCCAGCAGTTTAGCGACAGGGGGCTTCTACGAGCAGTACTTC. The chain couples TRBV12-3 or TRBV12-4 to TRBJ2-7, with 10 bases that match TRBD1. This CDR3 has 15 residues. The V and J ends lost 0 bases and 3 bases, in that order; junction bases with no gene match: 2.

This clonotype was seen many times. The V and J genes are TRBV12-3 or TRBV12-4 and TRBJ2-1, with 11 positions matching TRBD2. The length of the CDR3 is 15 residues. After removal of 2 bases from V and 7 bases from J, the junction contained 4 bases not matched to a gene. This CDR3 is CASSLSSGGTNEQFF. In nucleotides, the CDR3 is TGTGCCAGCAGTTTATCTAGCGGGGGGACAAATGAGCAGTTCTTC.

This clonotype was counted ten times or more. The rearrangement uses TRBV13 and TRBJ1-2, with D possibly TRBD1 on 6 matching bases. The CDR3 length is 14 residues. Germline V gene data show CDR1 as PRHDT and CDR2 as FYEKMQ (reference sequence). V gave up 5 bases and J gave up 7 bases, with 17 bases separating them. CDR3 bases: TGTGCCAGCAGCCCCGGGACACTAACTATTGGCTACACCTTC. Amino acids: CASSPGTLTIGYTF.

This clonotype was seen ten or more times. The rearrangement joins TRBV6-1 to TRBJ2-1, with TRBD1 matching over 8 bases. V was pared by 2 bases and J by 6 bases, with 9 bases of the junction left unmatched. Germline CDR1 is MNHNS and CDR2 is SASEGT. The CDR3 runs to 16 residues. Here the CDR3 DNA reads TGTGCCAGCAGTGAATGGCGGGACAGGCCGGGCAATGAGCAGTTCTTC. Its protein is CASSEWRDRPGNEQFF.

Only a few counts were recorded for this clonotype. The CDR3 region has the DNA TGTGCCAGCAGCCCCAGGGGGGGGGTTTCGAACAATGAGCAGTTCTTC. It codes for CASSPRGGVSNNEQFF. The chain joins TRBV7-9 to TRBJ2-1; D is perhaps TRBD1 or TRBD2 (7 bases each). CDR3 size: 16 residues. V lost 5 bases, J lost 5 bases, and 19 bases lay in between. CDR1 is SEHNR and CDR2 is FQNEAQ in the germline V gene (reference sequence). Based on the CDR3 plus reference TRBV7-9 and TRBJ2-1, the full variable domain is DTGVSQNPRHKITKRGQNVTFRCDPISEHNRLYWYRQTLGQGPEFLTYFQNEAQLEKSRLLSDRFSAERPKGSFSTLEIQRTEQGDSAMYLCASSPRGGVSNNEQFFGPGTRLTVL.

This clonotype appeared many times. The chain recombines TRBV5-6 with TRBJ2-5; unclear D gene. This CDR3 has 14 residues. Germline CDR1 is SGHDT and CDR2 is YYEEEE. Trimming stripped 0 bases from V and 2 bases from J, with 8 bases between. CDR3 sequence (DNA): TGTGCCAGCAGCTTGGCCGTTGGACAAGAGACCCAGTACTTC. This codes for CASSLAVGQETQYF.

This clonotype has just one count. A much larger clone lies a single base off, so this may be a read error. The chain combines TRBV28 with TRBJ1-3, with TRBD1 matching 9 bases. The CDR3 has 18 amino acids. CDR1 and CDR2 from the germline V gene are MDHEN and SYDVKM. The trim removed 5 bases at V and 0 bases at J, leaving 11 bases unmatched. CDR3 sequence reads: CASSPDRGTGLSGNTIYF. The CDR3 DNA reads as TGTGCCAGCAGTCCCGACCGCGGGACAGGGCTCTCTGGAAACACCATATATTTT.

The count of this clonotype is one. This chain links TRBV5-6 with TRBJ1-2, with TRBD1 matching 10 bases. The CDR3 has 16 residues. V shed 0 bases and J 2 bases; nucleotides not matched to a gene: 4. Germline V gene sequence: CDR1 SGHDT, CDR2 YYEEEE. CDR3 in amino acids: CASSLVPGQGNYGYTF. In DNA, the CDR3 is TGTGCCAGCAGCTTGGTTCCGGGACAGGGGAACTATGGCTACACCTTC.

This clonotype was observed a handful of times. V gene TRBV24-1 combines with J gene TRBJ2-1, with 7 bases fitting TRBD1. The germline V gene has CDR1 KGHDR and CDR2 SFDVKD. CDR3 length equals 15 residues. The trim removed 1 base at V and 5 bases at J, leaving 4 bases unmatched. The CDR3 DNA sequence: TGTGCCACCAGTGATTTCCGGGACAGAAACAATGAGCAGTTCTTC. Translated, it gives CATSDFRDRNNEQFF.

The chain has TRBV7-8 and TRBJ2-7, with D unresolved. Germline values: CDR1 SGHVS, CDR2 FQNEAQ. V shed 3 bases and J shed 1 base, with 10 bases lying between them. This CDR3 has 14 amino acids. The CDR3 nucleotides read TGTGCCAGCAGCTTTTATAGCCATTCCTACGAGCAGTACTTC. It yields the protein CASSFYSHSYEQYF.

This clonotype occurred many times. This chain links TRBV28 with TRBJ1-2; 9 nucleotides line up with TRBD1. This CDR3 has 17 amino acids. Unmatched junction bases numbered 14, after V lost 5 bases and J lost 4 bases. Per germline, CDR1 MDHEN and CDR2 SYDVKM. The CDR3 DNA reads TGTGCCAGCAGTCCGCCTGCTGGGACAGGGACAGGCTATGGCTACACCTTC. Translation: CASSPPAGTGTGYGYTF.

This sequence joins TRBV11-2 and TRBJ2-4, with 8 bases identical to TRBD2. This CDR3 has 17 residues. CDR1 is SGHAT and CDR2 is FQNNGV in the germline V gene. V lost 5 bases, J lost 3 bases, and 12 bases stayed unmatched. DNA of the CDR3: TGTGCCAGCAGCCGGCCGATCGGGGGGGAAGGCAAAAACATTCAGTACTTC. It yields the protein CASSRPIGGEGKNIQYF.

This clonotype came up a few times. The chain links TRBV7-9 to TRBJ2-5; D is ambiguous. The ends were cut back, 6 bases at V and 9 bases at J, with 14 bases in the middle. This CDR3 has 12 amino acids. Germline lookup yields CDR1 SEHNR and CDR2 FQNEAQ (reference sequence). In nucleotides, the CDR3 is TGTGCCAGCAGGGAAATCCGACTCGCCCAGTACTTC. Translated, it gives CASREIRLAQYF.

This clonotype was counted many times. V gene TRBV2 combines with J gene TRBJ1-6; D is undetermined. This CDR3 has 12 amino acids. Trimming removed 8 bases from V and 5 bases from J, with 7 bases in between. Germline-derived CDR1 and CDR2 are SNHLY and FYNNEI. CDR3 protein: CASRANNSPLHF. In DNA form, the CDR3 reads TGTGCCAGCCGCGCTAATAATTCACCCCTCCACTTT. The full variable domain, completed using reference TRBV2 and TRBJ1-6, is EPEVTQTPSHQVTQMGQEVILRCVPISNHLYFYWYRQILGQKVEFLVSFYNNEISEKSEIFDDQFSVERPDGSNFTLKIRSTKLEDSAMYFCASRANNSPLHFGNGTRLTVT.

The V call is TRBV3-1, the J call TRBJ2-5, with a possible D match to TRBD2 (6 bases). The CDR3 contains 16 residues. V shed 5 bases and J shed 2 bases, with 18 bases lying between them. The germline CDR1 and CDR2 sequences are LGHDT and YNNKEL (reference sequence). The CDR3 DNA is TGTGCCAGCAGCAGGAGGGTCACCTTTATACAAGAGACCCAGTACTTC. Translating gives CASSRRVTFIQETQYF.

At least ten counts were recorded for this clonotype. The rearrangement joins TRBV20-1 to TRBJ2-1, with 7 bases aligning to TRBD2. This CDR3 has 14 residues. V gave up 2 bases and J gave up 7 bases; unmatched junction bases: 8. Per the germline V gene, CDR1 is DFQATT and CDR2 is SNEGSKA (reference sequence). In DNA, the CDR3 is TGCAGTGCTAGACGAGACGGTAGCGGGAATGAGCAGTTCTTC. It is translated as CSARRDGSGNEQFF.

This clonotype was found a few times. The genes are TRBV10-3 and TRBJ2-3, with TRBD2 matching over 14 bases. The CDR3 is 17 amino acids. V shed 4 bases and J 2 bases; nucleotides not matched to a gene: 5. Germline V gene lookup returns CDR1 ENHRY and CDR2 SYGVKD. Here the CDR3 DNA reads TGTGCCATCAGTGGACTAGCGGGGGGGGCTTACACAGATACGCAGTATTTT. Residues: CAISGLAGGAYTDTQYF.

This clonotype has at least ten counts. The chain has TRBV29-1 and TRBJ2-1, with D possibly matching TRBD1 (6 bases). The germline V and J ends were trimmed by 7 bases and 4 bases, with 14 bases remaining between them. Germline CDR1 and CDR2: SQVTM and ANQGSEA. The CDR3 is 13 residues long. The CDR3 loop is CSGFQGQYNEQFF. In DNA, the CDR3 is TGCAGCGGCTTTCAGGGGCAATACAATGAGCAGTTCTTC.

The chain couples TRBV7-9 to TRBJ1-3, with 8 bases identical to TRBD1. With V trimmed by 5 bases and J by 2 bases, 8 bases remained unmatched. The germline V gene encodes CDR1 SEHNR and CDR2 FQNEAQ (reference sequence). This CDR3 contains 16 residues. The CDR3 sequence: CASSGQGGRAGNTIYF. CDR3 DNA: TGTGCCAGCAGCGGACAGGGAGGGCGGGCTGGAAACACCATATATTTT.

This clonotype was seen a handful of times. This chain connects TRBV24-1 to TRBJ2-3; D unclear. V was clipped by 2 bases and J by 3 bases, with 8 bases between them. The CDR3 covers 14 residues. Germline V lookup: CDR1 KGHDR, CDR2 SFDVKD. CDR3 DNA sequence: TGTGCCACCAGTGATTCCCGTTGGACAGATACGCAGTATTTT. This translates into CATSDSRWTDTQYF.

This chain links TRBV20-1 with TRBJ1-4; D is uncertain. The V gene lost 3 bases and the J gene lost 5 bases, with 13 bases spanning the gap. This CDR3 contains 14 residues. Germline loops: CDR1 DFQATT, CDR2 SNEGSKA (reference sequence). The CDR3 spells CSARSTEKNEKLFF. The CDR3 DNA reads TGCAGTGCTAGGTCCACAGAGAAGAATGAAAAACTGTTTTTT.

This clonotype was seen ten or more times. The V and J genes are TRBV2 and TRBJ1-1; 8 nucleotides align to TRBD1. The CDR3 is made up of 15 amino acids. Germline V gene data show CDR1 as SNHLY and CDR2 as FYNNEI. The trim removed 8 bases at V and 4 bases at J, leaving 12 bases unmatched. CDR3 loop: CASAEDRGSGTEAFF. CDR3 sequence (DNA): TGTGCCAGCGCTGAAGACAGGGGTAGTGGCACTGAAGCTTTCTTT.

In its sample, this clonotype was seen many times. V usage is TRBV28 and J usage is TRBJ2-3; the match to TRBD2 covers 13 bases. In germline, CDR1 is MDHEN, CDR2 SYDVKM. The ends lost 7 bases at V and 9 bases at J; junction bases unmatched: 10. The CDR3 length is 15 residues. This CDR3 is CASNLGLAGVGTQYF. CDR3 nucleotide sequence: TGTGCCAGCAACCTCGGACTAGCGGGAGTGGGAACGCAGTATTTT.

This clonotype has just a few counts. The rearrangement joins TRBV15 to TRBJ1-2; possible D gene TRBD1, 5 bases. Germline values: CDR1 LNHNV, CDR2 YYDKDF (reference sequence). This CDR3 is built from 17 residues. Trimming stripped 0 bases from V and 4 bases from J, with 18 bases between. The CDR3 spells CATSRDRTFPGGYGYTF. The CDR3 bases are TGTGCCACCAGCAGAGATAGGACTTTCCCGGGGGGCTATGGCTACACCTTC. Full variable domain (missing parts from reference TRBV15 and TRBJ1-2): DAMVIQNPRYQVTQFGKPVTLSCSQTLNHNVMYWYQQKSSQAPKLLFHYYDKDFNNEADTPDNFQSRRPNTSFCFLDIRSPGLGDTAMYLCATSRDRTFPGGYGYTFGSGTRLTVV.

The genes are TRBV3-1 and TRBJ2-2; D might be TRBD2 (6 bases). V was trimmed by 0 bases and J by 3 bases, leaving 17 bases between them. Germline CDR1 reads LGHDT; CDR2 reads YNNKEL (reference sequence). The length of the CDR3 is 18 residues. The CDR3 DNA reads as TGTGCCAGCAGCCAAGATGGTGGGGCAGGGAGGCACACCGGGGAGCTGTTTTTT. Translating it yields CASSQDGGAGRHTGELFF. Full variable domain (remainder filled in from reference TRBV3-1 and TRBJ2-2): DTAVSQTPKYLVTQMGNDKSIKCEQNLGHDTMYWYKQDSKKFLKIMFSYNNKELIINETVPNRFSPKSPDKAHLNLHINSLELGDSAVYFCASSQDGGAGRHTGELFFGEGSRLTVL.